This T cell receptor (beta chain) was retrieved from a study of T-cell memory formation after mild COVID-19. About the research overall: There were largely donor-specific TCR clusters. Broader study findings: Clones contracting day 15 to 85 were balanced CD4/CD8; later expanders leaned CD4+. Unconfirmed was the SARS-CoV-2 specificity of second-wave clones that peaked on day 37.

In its sample, this clonotype was seen a few times. What it recognizes is unknown. Germline V gene data show CDR1 as SGHNT and CDR2 as YYREEE (reference sequence). The length of the CDR3 is 14 residues. Trimming cost V 4 bases and J 1 base, with 11 bases left between them. Sample barcodes and UMIs were carried by the TCR alpha and TCR beta cDNA libraries that 5'RACE generated with constant-segment primers. TCRdb used MiXCR to reprocess the 5' RACE reads, holding one entry per CDR3 protein. The sample carries 450,000 to 700,000 distinct CDR3 sequences, roughly 18% recorded once. The chain recombines TRBV5-4 with TRBJ1-1; possible D gene TRBD1, 6 bases. Sequencing used PBMCs or a T cell subset sorted from them (not recorded which). The sequence was collected from an adult woman who had mild COVID-19 (a few samples of this study predate the infection). Cell type and time point are not known. In nucleotides, the CDR3 is TGTGCCAGCAGCGACAGGATGGGGAACACTGAAGCTTTCTTT. Translating gives CASSDRMGNTEAFF.